This T cell receptor beta chain was identified during a study of shared clonotypes between healthy human individuals. Study details: Donors, aged 18 to 49, were a couple of women and a few men.

Template amounts of 250 to 350 ng DNA, tens of thousands of T cell genomes, were employed in unsorted PBMC replicate PCRs. Unsorted PBMC DNA was sequenced on ten immunoSEQ deep assay plates. Assay used: immunoSEQ multiplex PCR; TCRdb lists only in-frame clones, some missing. The data show 530,000 or so clones, about 79% seen once. The receptor was derived from a woman in her forties in good health. Some clones in this sample may be carry-over from other donors' samples. Sequencing was carried out using PBMCs.

Written as DNA, the CDR3 is TGCAGCGTTGTAGCGAGCTCCTACGAGCAGTACTTC. Encoded protein: CSVVASSYEQYF. The genes are TRBV29-1 and TRBJ2-5, with D perhaps matching TRBD2 (5 bases). The end of the DNA aligns better with TRBJ2-7, so the J call may be wrong. There are 12 residues in the CDR3. Germline values: CDR1 SQVTM, CDR2 ANQGSEA.